A single sample gave rise to the 21 T cell receptor beta chains below, sequenced in a study of blood T cell repertoires in COVID-19. The table came from immunoSEQ multiplex PCR; TCRdb's copy has only in-frame clones and leaves some out. This sample has some 170,000 clones; 70% to 85% occur once, and the top ten carry 15% to 20%. The material sequenced was PBMCs or T cells enriched from blood (not recorded which). Receptor source: a woman in her fifties or sixties who had recovered from COVID-19.

V usage is TRBV9 and J usage is TRBJ2-3; 8 nucleotides line up with TRBD2. Germline CDR1 SGDLS, CDR2 YYNGEE. The CDR3 is 15 residues long. The ends lost 3 bases at V and 6 bases at J; junction bases unmatched: 9. The CDR3 coding sequence is TGTGCCAGCAGCGCATTAGCGGGGTGGTGGGATACGCAGTATTTT. Encoded protein: CASSALAGWWDTQYF.

The genes are TRBV7-3 and TRBJ2-2, with 11 bases that match TRBD2. The CDR3 consists of 16 residues. Losses at the gene ends were 5 bases for V and 4 bases for J; bases not matched to a gene: 6. Germline CDR1 SGHTA, CDR2 FQGTGA. As DNA, the CDR3 is TGTGCCAGCAGCCGCGAAACTAGCGGGAGCACCGGGGAGCTGTTTTTT. This gives the protein CASSRETSGSTGELFF.

V gene TRBV11-2 combines with J gene TRBJ2-1, with 8 bases that match TRBD2. The germline V gene has CDR1 SGHAT and CDR2 FQNNGV. V lost 3 bases to trimming and J lost 7 bases; unmatched junction nucleotides: 11. The CDR3 has 16 residues. The CDR3 is CASSLGTGTRLNEQFF. The CDR3 DNA sequence: TGTGCCAGCAGCTTGGGGACCGGGACTAGGCTGAATGAGCAGTTCTTC.

This clone was observed a few times. The chain carries TRBV5-1 and TRBJ2-3; a weak D match, TRBD2 (6 bases). The germline gives CDR1 SGHRS, CDR2 YFSETQ. The CDR3 contains 13 residues. The V gene lost 5 bases and the J gene lost 3 bases, with 10 bases spanning the gap. CDR3: CASSRDSTDTQYF. The CDR3 nucleotides read TGCGCCAGCAGTCGGGACTCAACAGATACGCAGTATTTT. The full variable domain, rest sourced from reference TRBV5-1 and TRBJ2-3, is KAGVTQTPRYLIKTRGQQVTLSCSPISGHRSVSWYQQTPGQGLQFLFEYFSETQRNKGNFPGRFSGRQFSNSRSEMNVSTLELGDSALYLCASSRDSTDTQYFGPGTRLTVL.

The V gene is TRBV29-1, the J gene TRBJ2-7, with D possibly TRBD1 on 6 matching bases. The germline CDR1 and CDR2 sequences are SQVTM and ANQGSEA. Trimming shortened V by 0 bases and J by 4 bases, and 13 bases separated the two germline ends. The CDR3 length is 14 residues. CDR3: CSVEEEQGSYEQYF. CDR3 DNA sequence: TGCAGCGTTGAAGAAGAACAGGGTTCGTACGAGCAGTACTTC.

The chain combines TRBV5-1 with TRBJ2-3; the match to TRBD1 covers 7 bases. This CDR3 comprises 15 residues. From germline, CDR1 is SGHRS and CDR2 YFSETQ. J was trimmed by 3 bases and V by 0 bases; bases with no gene match: 4. This CDR3 is CASSLGRGLTDTQYF. The CDR3 bases are TGCGCCAGCAGCTTGGGTAGGGGGCTTACAGATACGCAGTATTTT. The full variable domain, completed using reference TRBV5-1 and TRBJ2-3, is KAGVTQTPRYLIKTRGQQVTLSCSPISGHRSVSWYQQTPGQGLQFLFEYFSETQRNKGNFPGRFSGRQFSNSRSEMNVSTLELGDSALYLCASSLGRGLTDTQYFGPGTRLTVL.

The CDR3 nucleotides read TGTGCCAGCAGCCTGCGGGCCCGGGGAGCCTATGGCTACACCTTC. Translated, it gives CASSLRARGAYGYTF. The V and J genes are TRBV3-1 (or the pseudogene TRBV3-2) and TRBJ1-2; no clear D. The V gene's germline CDR1 is LGHDT and CDR2 YNNKEL (reference sequence). V gave up 4 bases and J gave up 4 bases, with 16 bases separating them. This CDR3 comprises 15 residues.

This clone came up once. The CDR3 reads CASSPGRGYYTF. CDR3 nucleotides: TGTGCCAGCAGCCCCGGTAGGGGTTACTACACCTTC. The chain recombines TRBV7-8 with TRBJ1-2; the D gene is possibly TRBD1 (5 bases). CDR1 and CDR2 (germline): SGHVS, FQNEAQ. The V gene lost 5 bases and the J gene lost 10 bases, with 14 bases spanning the gap. The CDR3 loop spans 12 amino acids.

The chain has TRBV3-1 (or the pseudogene TRBV3-2) and TRBJ1-2; D perhaps matches TRBD1 (6 bases). The CDR3 sequence is 18 residues long. V lost 4 bases and J 0 bases, leaving 21 bases between the germline ends. Germline CDR1 is LGHDT and CDR2 is YNNKEL (reference sequence). The CDR3 sequence is CASSRSRDIRSANYGYTF. The CDR3 bases are TGTGCCAGCAGCCGTAGCCGGGACATAAGGTCGGCTAACTATGGCTACACCTTC.

The rearrangement uses TRBV2 and TRBJ1-1, with D uncertain. V was clipped by 3 bases and J by 1 base, with 3 bases between them. Germline CDR1 reads SNHLY; CDR2 reads FYNNEI. The CDR3 length is 12 residues. The CDR3 loop is CASSDRNTEAFF. CDR3 coding DNA: TGTGCCAGCAGTGACAGGAACACTGAAGCTTTCTTT.

This clone occurred a few times. The CDR3 DNA reads as TGCGCCAGCAGACTCGGACAGGTCAATAGGAACACTGAAGCTTTCTTT. Translating gives CASRLGQVNRNTEAFF. The chain uses TRBV4-1 and TRBJ1-1; 7 nucleotides match TRBD1. Unmatched junction bases numbered 11, after V lost 6 bases and J lost 1 base. The CDR3 length is 16 residues. CDR1 is MGHRA, CDR2 YSYEKL, per germline.

V usage is TRBV19 and J usage is TRBJ1-1; D is unclear. V was trimmed by 3 bases and J by 1 base, leaving 6 bases between them. Looked up from germline, CDR1 is LNHDA and CDR2 is SQIVND (reference sequence). The CDR3 is made up of 13 amino acids. The CDR3 DNA is TGTGCCAGTAGTATCGAGGGGAACACTGAAGCTTTCTTT. It specifies CASSIEGNTEAFF.

This rearrangement joins TRBV27 to TRBJ2-3; TRBD2 matches at 10 bases. CDR1 and CDR2 from the germline V gene are MNHEY and SMNVEV (reference sequence). The V gene end was trimmed by 5 bases and the J gene end by 3 bases; junction bases not matched to a gene: 8. The CDR3 consists of 16 residues. The CDR3 DNA is TGTGCCAGCAGTCACCGGCTAGCGGGAGTTACAGATACGCAGTATTTT. The encoded protein is CASSHRLAGVTDTQYF.

In its sample, this clone was seen a few times. J is TRBJ1-1 and V is TRBV6-5; perhaps TRBD1 as D (6 bases). In germline, CDR1 is MNHEY, CDR2 SVGAGI. The CDR3 contains 15 residues. V dropped 6 bases and J dropped 1 base, with 15 bases sitting between them. CDR3 sequence reads: CASRISGAQNTEAFF. The CDR3 coding sequence is TGTGCCAGCAGGATATCAGGGGCCCAGAACACTGAAGCTTTCTTT.

J is TRBJ2-5 and V is TRBV24-1; maybe TRBD2 (6 bases). Germline assignment: CDR1 KGHDR and CDR2 SFDVKD. The CDR3 spans 14 residues. Trimming took 2 bases from V and 4 from J, leaving 10 bases between them. CDR3: CATSDSSGAETQYF. CDR3 coding DNA: TGTGCCACCAGTGATTCCTCGGGAGCAGAGACCCAGTACTTC.

The chain links TRBV29-1 to TRBJ1-5; 9 bases map to TRBD1. The V and J ends lost 5 bases and 4 bases, in that order; junction bases with no gene match: 9. Germline CDR1 SQVTM, CDR2 ANQGSEA. This CDR3 spans 15 amino acids. CDR3 amino acids: CSVRDGTGMNQPQHF. Here the CDR3 DNA reads TGCAGCGTTCGAGACGGGACAGGGATGAATCAGCCCCAGCATTTT.

Note on this clone: The junction departs from germline at one end; a sequencing error may be responsible. J is TRBJ1-1 and V is TRBV19; TRBD1 matches at 8 bases. CDR1 and CDR2 from the germline V gene are LNHDA and SQIVND (reference sequence). The length of the CDR3 is 13 residues. The CDR3 is CASSLDRGAEAFF. In DNA form, the CDR3 reads TGTGCCAGTAGTCTAGACAGGGGCGCTGAAGCTTTCTTT. The whole variable domain, filled in from reference TRBV19 and TRBJ1-1, reads DGGITQSPKYLFRKEGQNVTLSCEQNLNHDAMYWYRQDPGQGLRLIYYSQIVNDFQKGDIAEGYSVSREKKESFPLTVTSAQKNPTAFYLCASSLDRGAEAFFGQGTRLTVV.

This clone was seen only a few times. The V gene is TRBV5-8, the J gene TRBJ1-3; no clear D. Germline-derived CDR1 and CDR2 are SGHTS and YDEGEE. The CDR3 is made up of 16 amino acids. V was clipped by 1 base and J by 0 bases, with 11 bases between them. CDR3 sequence: CASSLSPAVSGNTIYF. As DNA, the CDR3 is TGTGCCAGCAGCTTGTCCCCCGCAGTCTCTGGAAACACCATATATTTT.

V is TRBV5-1 and J is TRBJ1-6; 7 bases are a match to TRBD1. Germline assignment: CDR1 SGHRS and CDR2 YFSETQ. This CDR3 is built from 14 residues. J gave up 13 bases and V 4 bases, and 11 bases lay outside the gene matches. CDR3: CASSPSTRGTPLHF. As DNA, the CDR3 is TGCGCCAGCAGCCCATCGACCAGGGGGACTCCCCTCCACTTT.

This sequence joins TRBV10-3 and TRBJ2-7; D gene unclear. CDR1 and CDR2 (germline): ENHRY, SYGVKD. The CDR3 runs 11 residues. V was cut by 6 bases and J by 6 bases, with 9 bases left in between. This chain's CDR3 is CAISPSGEQYF. CDR3 sequence (DNA): TGTGCCATCAGCCCGTCGGGCGAGCAGTACTTC.

This rearrangement joins TRBV7-2 to TRBJ2-7; the D is unclear. The ends were cut back, 6 bases at V and 6 bases at J, with 18 bases in the middle. The CDR3 consists of 14 residues. Looked up from germline, CDR1 is SGHTA and CDR2 is FQGNSA. For the CDR3, the DNA is TGTGCCAGCAGAATAGATTACGTTGCAAGCGAGCAGTACTTC. Its protein product is CASRIDYVASEQYF. The variable domain in full, completed from reference TRBV7-2 and TRBJ2-7, reads GAGVSQSPSNKVTEKGKDVELRCDPISGHTALYWYRQSLGQGLEFLIYFQGNSAPDKSGLPSDRFSAERTGGSVSTLTIQRTQQEDSAVYLCASRIDYVASEQYFGPGTRLTVT.